The clone carrying this T cell receptor (beta chain) was found a few times. Construction of the TCRbeta library involved unique molecular identifiers. Using its own MiXCR run on the PCR reads, TCRdb lists one record per CDR3 protein. The sample lists 600,000 to 700,000 distinct CDR3 sequences, around 17% seen once, with 0.85% to 1.3% in the top ten. This specimen belongs to a study of T-cell reconstitution after alpha-beta-depleted transplantation in children. The CDR3 sequence is 13 residues long. V gave up 5 bases and J gave up 7 bases, with 14 bases separating them. Germline V gene data show CDR1 as SEHNR and CDR2 as FQNEAQ (reference sequence).

The receptor comes from a human donor who donated a stem cell graft to a child with acute myeloid leukemia. Sequences were derived from PBMCs from the stem cell graft donor, sampled from the stem cell graft. The V and J genes are TRBV7-9 and TRBJ1-1; D is unresolved. This CDR3 reads CASSPVGRIEAFF. CDR3 coding DNA: TGTGCCAGCAGCCCCGTCGGACGGATTGAAGCTTTCTTT.